The entry that follows covers one TCR beta chain sequence. The antigen remains undetermined. The data stem from a study of chemoradiotherapy in HPV16-positive cancers. The V gene's germline CDR1 is SGHNT and CDR2 YYREEE (reference sequence). This CDR3 region has 14 residues. Trimming at V came to 2 bases and at J to 4 bases, leaving 5 bases not matched to a gene. Overall study findings and caveats: Non-HPV-specific T cells did not expand in tumors during treatment, whereas candidate HPV-specific clones and E7-related motifs did.

TCRdb's copy holds only in-frame clones and misses some; the assay was immunoSEQ multiplex PCR. The table records about 15,000 clones, around 90% of them present only once. The chain is built from TRBV5-4 and TRBJ1-2; TRBD1 matches at 7 bases. This TCR came from a human donor with HPV-associated anogenital cancer. Sequencing used tumor tissue, obtained from a patient who underwent chemoradiotherapy. CDR3 DNA: TGTGCCAGCAGCTTCAGGGGGACGCTCTATGGCTACACCTTC. It is translated as CASSFRGTLYGYTF.